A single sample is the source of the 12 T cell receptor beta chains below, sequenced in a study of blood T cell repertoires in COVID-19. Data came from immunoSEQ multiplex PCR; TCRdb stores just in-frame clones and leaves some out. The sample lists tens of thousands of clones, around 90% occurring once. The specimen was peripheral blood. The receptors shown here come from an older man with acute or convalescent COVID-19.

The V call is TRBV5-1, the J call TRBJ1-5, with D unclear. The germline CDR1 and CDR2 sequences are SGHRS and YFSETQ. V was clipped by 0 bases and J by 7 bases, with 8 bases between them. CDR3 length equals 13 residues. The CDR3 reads CASSLGARQPQHF. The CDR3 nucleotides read TGCGCCAGCAGCTTGGGAGCCCGGCAGCCCCAGCATTTT.

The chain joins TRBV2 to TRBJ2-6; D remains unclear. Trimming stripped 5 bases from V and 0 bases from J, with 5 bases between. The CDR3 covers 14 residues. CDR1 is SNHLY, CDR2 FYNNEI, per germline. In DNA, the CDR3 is TGTGCCAGCAGTAGAGTCTCTGGGGCCAACGTCCTGACTTTC. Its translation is CASSRVSGANVLTF.

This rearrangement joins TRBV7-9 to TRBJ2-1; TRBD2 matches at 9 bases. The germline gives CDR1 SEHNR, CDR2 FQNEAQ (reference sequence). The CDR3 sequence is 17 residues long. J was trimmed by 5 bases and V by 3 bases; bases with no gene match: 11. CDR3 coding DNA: TGTGCCAGCAGCTTCCCCATGAGACTAGCGGTACACAATGAGCAGTTCTTC. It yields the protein CASSFPMRLAVHNEQFF.

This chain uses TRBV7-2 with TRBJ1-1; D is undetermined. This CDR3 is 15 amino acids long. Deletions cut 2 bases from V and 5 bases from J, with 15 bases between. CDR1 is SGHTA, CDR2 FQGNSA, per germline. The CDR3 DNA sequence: TGTGCCAGCAGCTTAAGCAGTGGGCTGCTGACTGAAGCTTTCTTT. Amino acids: CASSLSSGLLTEAFF.

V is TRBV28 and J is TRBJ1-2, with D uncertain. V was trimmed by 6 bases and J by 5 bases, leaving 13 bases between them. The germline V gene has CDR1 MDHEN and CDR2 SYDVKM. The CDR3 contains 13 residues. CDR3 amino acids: CASSLQSRYGYTF. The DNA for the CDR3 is TGTGCCAGCAGCCTTCAGTCTCGATATGGCTACACCTTC.

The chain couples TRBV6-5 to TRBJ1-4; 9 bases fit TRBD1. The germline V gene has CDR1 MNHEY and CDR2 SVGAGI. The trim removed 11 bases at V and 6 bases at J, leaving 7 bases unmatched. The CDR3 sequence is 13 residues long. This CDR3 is CAVGGTGYEKLFF. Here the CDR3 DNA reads TGTGCCGTCGGCGGGACAGGGTATGAAAAACTGTTTTTT.

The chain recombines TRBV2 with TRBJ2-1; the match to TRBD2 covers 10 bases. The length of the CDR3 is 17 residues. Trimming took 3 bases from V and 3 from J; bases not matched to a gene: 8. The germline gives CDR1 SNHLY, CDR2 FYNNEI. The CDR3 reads CASSDPKVAGGYNEQFF. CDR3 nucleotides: TGTGCCAGCAGTGACCCGAAGGTAGCGGGGGGCTACAATGAGCAGTTCTTC.

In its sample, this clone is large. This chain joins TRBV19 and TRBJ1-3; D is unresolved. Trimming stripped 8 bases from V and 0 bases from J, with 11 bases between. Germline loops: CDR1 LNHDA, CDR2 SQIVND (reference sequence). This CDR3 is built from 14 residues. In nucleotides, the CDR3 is TGTGCCAGTTCGTTAGTCAACTCTGGAAACACCATATATTTT. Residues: CASSLVNSGNTIYF.

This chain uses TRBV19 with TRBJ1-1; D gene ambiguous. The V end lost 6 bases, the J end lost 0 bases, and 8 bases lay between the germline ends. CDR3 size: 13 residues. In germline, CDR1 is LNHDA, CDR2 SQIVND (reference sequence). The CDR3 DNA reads TGTGCCAGTAGCTCGGGAGTGAACACTGAAGCTTTCTTT. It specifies CASSSGVNTEAFF.

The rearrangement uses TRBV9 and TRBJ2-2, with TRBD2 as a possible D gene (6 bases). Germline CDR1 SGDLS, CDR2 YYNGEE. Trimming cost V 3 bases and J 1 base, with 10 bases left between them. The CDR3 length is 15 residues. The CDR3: CASSAAGKNTGELFF. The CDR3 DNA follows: TGTGCCAGCAGCGCTGCGGGGAAGAACACCGGGGAGCTGTTTTTT. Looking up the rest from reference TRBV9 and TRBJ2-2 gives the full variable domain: DSGVTQTPKHLITATGQRVTLRCSPRSGDLSVYWYQQSLDQGLQFLIQYYNGEERAKGNILERFSAQQFPDLHSELNLSSLELGDSALYFCASSAAGKNTGELFFGEGSRLTVL.

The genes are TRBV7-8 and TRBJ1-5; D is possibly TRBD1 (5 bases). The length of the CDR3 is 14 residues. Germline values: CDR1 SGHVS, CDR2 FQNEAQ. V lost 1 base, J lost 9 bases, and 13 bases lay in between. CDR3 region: CASSLDRGVRPQHF. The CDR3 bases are TGTGCCAGCAGCTTAGACCGGGGGGTGAGGCCCCAGCATTTT.

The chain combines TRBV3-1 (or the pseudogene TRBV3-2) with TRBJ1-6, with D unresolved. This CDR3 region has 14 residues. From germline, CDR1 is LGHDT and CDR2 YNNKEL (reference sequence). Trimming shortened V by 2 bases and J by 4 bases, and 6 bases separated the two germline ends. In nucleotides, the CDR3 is TGTGCCAGCAGCCAACGGGATTATAATTCACCCCTCCACTTT. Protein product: CASSQRDYNSPLHF.